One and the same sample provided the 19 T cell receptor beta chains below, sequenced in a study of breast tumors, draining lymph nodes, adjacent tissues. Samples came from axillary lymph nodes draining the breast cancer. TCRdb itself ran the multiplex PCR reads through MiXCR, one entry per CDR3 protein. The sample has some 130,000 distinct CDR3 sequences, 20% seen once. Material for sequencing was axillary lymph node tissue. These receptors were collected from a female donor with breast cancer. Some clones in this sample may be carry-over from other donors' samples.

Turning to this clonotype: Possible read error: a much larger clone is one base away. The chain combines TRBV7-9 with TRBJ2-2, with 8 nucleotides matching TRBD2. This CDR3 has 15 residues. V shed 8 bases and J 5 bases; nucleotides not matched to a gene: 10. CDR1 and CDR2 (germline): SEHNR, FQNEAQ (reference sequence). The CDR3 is CASPGGASGTGELFF. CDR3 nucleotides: TGTGCCAGCCCCGGGGGGGCTAGCGGGACCGGGGAGCTGTTTTTT.

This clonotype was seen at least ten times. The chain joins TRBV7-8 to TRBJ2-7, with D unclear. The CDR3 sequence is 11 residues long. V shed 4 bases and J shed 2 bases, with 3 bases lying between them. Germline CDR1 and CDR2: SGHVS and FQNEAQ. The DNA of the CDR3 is TGTGCCAGCAGCTCAGCCTACGAGCAGTACTTC. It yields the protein CASSSAYEQYF. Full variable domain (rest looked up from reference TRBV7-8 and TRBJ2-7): GAGVSQSPRYKVAKRGQDVALRCDPISGHVSLFWYQQALGQGPEFLTYFQNEAQLDKSGLPSDRFFAERPEGSVSTLKIQRTQQEDSAVYLCASSSAYEQYFGPGTRLTVT.

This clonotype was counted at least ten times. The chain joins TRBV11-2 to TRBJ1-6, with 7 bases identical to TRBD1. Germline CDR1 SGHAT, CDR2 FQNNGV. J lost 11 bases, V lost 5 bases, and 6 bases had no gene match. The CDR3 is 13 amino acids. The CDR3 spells CASSRPTGTPLHF. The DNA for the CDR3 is TGTGCCAGCAGCCGTCCGACAGGGACACCCCTCCACTTT. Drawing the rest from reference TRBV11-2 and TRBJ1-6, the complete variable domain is EAGVAQSPRYKIIEKRQSVAFWCNPISGHATLYWYQQILGQGPKLLIQFQNNGVVDDSQLPKDRFSAERLKGVDSTLKIQPAKLEDSAVYLCASSRPTGTPLHFGNGTRLTVT.

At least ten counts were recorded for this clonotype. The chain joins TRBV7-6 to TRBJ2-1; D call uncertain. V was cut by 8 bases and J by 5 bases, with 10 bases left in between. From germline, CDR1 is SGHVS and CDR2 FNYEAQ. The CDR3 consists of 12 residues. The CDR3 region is CASQRWDNEQFF. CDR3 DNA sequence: TGTGCCAGCCAGAGGTGGGACAATGAGCAGTTCTTC.

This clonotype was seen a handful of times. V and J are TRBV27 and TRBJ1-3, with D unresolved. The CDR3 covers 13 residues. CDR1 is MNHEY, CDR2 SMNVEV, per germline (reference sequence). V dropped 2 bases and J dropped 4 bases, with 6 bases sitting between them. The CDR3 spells CASSLRQGNTIYF. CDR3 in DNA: TGTGCCAGCAGTTTAAGGCAGGGAAACACCATATATTTT.

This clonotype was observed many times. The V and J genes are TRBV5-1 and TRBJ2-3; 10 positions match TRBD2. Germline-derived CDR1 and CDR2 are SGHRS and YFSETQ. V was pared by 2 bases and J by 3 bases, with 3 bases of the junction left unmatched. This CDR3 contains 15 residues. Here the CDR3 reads CASSLAGGPTDTQYF. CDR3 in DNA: TGCGCCAGCAGCTTAGCGGGGGGGCCAACAGATACGCAGTATTTT.

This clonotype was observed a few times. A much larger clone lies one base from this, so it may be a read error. The CDR3 nucleotides are TGTGCCAGCGGCGTAGCCTCGGACAGGGGGCGCGAGCAGTACTTC. As protein: CASGVASDRGREQYF. V gene TRBV9 combines with J gene TRBJ2-7; TRBD1 aligns across 11 bases. The CDR3 totals 15 residues. Germline V gene lookup returns CDR1 SGDLS and CDR2 YYNGEE. The full variable domain, in which reference TRBV9 and TRBJ2-7 provide the parts outside the CDR3, is DSGVTQTPKHLITATGQRVTLRCSPRSGDLSVYWYQQSLDQGLQFLIQYYNGEERAKGNILERFSAQQFPDLHSELNLSSLELGDSALYFCASGVASDRGREQYFGPGTRLTVT.

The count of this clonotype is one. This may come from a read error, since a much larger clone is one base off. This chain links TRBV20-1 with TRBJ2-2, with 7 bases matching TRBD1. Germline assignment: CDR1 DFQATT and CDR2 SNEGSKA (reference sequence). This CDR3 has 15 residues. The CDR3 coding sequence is TGCGGTGCTAGAGAACAGGGGAAGAACACCGGGGAGCTGTTTTTT. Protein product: CGAREQGKNTGELFF.

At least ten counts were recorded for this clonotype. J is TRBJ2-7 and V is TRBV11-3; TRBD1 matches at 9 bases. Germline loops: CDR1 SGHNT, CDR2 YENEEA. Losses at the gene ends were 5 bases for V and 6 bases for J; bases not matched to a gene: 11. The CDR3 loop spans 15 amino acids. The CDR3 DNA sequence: TGTGCCAGCAGCCCGGGGGACAGGGAATCGGCCGAGCAGTACTTC. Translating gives CASSPGDRESAEQYF. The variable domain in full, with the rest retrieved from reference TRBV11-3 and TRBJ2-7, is EAGVVQSPRYKIIEKKQPVAFWCNPISGHNTLYWYLQNLGQGPELLIRYENEEAVDDSQLPKDRFSAERLKGVDSTLKIQPAELGDSAVYLCASSPGDRESAEQYFGPGTRLTVT.

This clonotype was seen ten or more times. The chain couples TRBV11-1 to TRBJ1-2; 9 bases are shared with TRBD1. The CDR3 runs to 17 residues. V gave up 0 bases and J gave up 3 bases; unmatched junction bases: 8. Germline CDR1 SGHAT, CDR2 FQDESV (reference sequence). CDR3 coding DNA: TGTGCCAGCAGCTTAGCGCTGGGACAGGGAATTGACTATGGCTACACCTTC. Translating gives CASSLALGQGIDYGYTF.

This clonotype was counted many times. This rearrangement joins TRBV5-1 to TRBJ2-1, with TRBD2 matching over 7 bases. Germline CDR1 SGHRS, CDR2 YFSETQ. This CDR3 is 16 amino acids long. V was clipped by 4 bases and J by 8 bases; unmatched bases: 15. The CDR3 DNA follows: TGCGCCAGCAGCACGGCGAGCGGGGCAATTGTGGATGAGCAGTTCTTC. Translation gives CASSTASGAIVDEQFF.

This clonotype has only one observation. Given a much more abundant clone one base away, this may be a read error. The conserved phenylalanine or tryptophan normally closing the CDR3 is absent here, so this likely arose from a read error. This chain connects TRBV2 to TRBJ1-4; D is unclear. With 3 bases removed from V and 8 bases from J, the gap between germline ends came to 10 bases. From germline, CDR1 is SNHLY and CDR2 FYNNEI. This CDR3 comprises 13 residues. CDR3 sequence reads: CASSDGVSEKLFL. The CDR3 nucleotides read TGTGCCAGCAGTGACGGGGTTTCGGAAAAACTGTTTCTT.

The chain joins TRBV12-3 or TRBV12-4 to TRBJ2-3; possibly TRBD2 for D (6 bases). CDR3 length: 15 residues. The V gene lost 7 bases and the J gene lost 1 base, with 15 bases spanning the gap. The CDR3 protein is CASTGDWQGTDTQYF. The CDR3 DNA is TGTGCCAGCACGGGGGACTGGCAGGGCACAGATACGCAGTATTTT.

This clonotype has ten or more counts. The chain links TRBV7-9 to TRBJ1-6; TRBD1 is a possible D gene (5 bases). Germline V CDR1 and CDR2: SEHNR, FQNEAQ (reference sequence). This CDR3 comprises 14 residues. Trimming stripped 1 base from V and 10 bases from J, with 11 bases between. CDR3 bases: TGTGCCAGCAGCTTAGGTCAGCAGGGCTCACCCCTCCACTTT. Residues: CASSLGQQGSPLHF.

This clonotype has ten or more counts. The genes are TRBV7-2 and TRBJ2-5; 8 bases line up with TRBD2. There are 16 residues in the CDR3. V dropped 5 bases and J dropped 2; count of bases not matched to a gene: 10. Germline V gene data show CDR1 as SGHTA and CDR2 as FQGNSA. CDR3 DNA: TGTGCCAGCAGCCGACTCCTACTAGCGGCGCAAGAGACCCAGTACTTC. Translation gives CASSRLLLAAQETQYF. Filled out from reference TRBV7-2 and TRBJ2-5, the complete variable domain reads GAGVSQSPSNKVTEKGKDVELRCDPISGHTALYWYRQSLGQGLEFLIYFQGNSAPDKSGLPSDRFSAERTGGSVSTLTIQRTQQEDSAVYLCASSRLLLAAQETQYFGPGTRLLVL.

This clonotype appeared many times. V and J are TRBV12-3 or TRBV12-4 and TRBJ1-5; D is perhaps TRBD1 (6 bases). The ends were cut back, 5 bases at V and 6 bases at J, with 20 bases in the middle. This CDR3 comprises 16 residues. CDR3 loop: CASSVVSWGGRQPQHF. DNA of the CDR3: TGTGCCAGCAGTGTAGTCTCTTGGGGGGGCCGTCAGCCCCAGCATTTT.

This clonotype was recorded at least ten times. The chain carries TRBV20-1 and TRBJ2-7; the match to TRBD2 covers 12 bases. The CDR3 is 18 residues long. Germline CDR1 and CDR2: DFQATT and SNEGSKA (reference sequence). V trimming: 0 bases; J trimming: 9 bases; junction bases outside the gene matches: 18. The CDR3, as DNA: TGCAGTGCTAGAGATCAAAGACCCCCTAGCGGGGGGGCCGGTAGGCAGTACTTC. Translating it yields CSARDQRPPSGGAGRQYF.

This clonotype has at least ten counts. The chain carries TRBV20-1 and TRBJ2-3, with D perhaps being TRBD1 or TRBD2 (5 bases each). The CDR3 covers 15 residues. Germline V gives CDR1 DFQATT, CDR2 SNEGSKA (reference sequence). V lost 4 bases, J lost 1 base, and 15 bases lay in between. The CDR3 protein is CSAKVGTTGTDTQYF. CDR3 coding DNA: TGCAGTGCTAAAGTAGGGACGACGGGCACAGATACGCAGTATTTT.

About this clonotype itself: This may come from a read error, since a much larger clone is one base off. This CDR3 is CASGLTPVGGELFF. CDR3 DNA sequence: TGTGCCAGCGGTTTAACCCCTGTGGGCGGGGAGCTGTTTTTT. The rearrangement uses TRBV7-3 and TRBJ2-2; no firm D call. This CDR3 is 14 amino acids long. V shed 8 bases and J shed 7 bases, with 17 bases lying between them. Germline assignment: CDR1 SGHTA and CDR2 FQGTGA.